This T cell receptor beta chain came from a study of OX40 agonist ivuxolimab in advanced cancers. Study-wide results and caveats: Averaging showed that CD8+ T cells had more expanded clones than CD4+ did. At 0.1 to 3.0 mg/kg, clonal expansion of CD4+ and CD8+ blood T cells had occurred by week 6. The study did not work out the antigen specificity of the expanded peripheral T cells.

Generated by immunoSEQ multiplex PCR, the TCRdb table keeps only in-frame clones and is missing some. The sample consists of around 30,000 clones, approximately 90% of them appearing once. Sampling times: baseline, cycle 4 day 1, cycle 7 day 1. A remark on this clone: No antigen is known for it.

Germline V gene data show CDR1 as SGHDT and CDR2 as YYEEEE. V trimming: 0 bases; J trimming: 8 bases; junction bases outside the gene matches: 9. The CDR3 loop spans 16 amino acids. The sample was CD4+ or CD8+ T cells sorted from blood, taken in a trial of the OX40 agonist ivuxolimab. This chain joins TRBV5-6 and TRBJ2-3; 10 bases agree with TRBD1. The clonotype originates from an adult with an advanced solid tumor such as melanoma, head and neck, liver or kidney cancer. The CDR3 coding sequence is TGTGCCAGCAGCTTGGCGGGGACAGGGGTCCACGGTACGCAGTATTTT. Translation gives CASSLAGTGVHGTQYF.